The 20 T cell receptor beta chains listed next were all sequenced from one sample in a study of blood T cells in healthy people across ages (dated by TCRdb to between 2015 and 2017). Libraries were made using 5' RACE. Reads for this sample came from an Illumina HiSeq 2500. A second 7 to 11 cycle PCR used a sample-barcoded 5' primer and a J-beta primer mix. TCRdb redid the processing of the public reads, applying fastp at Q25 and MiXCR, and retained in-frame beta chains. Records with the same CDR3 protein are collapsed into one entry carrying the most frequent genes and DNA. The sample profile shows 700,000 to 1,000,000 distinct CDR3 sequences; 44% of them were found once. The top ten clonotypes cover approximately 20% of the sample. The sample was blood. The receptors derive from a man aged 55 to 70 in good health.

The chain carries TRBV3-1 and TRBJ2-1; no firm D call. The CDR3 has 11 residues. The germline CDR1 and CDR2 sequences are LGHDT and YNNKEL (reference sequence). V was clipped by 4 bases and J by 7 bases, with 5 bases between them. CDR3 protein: CASSLKNEQFF. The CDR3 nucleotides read TGTGCCAGCAGCCTCAAGAATGAGCAGTTCTTC.

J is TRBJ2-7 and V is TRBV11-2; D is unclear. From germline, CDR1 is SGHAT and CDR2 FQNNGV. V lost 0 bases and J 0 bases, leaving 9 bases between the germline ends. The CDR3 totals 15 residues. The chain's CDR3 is CASSLDRNPSYEQYF. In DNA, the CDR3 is TGTGCCAGCAGCTTAGATCGGAACCCCTCCTACGAGCAGTACTTC. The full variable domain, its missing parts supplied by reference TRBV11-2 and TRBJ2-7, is EAGVAQSPRYKIIEKRQSVAFWCNPISGHATLYWYQQILGQGPKLLIQFQNNGVVDDSQLPKDRFSAERLKGVDSTLKIQPAKLEDSAVYLCASSLDRNPSYEQYFGPGTRLTVT.

The CDR3, as DNA: TGTGCCAGCTCCCCTGGGATTGCAACTAATGAAAAACTGTTTTTT. This sequence encodes CASSPGIATNEKLFF. The chain joins TRBV18 to TRBJ1-4; D not resolved. Germline CDR1 KGHSH, CDR2 LQKENI. The V end was cut by 6 bases, the J end by 0 bases, with 11 bases between. This CDR3 comprises 15 residues.

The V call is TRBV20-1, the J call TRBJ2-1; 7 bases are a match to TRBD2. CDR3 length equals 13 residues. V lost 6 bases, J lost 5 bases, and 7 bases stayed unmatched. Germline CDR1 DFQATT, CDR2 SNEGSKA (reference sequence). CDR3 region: CSAPSGADNEQFF. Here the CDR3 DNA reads TGCAGTGCGCCCAGCGGGGCTGACAATGAGCAGTTCTTC.

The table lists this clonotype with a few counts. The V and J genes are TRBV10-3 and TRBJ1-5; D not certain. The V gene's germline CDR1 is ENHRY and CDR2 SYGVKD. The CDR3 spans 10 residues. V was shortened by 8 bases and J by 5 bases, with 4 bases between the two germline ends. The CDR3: CAIGDQPQHF. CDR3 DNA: TGTGCCATCGGCGATCAGCCCCAGCATTTT.

CDR3 nucleotide sequence: TGTGCCAGCAGTTACTCTCCCCCCGGGAGGCCCGTTCGCCTACGTGGCTACACCTTC. It encodes CASSYSPPGRPVRLRGYTF. The chain joins TRBV6-5 to TRBJ1-2; D is undetermined. The CDR3 has 19 amino acids. Germline-derived CDR1 and CDR2 are MNHEY and SVGAGI. Trimming cost V 0 bases and J 7 bases, with 27 bases left between them.

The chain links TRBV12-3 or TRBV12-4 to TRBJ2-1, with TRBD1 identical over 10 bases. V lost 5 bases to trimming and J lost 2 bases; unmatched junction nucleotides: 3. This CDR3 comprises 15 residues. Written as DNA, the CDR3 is TGTGCCAGCAGTCCGACAGGGGGCGCCTACAATGAGCAGTTCTTC. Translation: CASSPTGGAYNEQFF.

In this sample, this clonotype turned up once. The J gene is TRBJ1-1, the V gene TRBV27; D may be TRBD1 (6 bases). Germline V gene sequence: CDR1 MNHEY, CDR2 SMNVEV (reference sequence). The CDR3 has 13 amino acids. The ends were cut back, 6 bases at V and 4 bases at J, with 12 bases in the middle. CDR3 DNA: TGTGCCAGCAGACCACAGGGAAGCACTGAAGCTTTCTTT. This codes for CASRPQGSTEAFF.

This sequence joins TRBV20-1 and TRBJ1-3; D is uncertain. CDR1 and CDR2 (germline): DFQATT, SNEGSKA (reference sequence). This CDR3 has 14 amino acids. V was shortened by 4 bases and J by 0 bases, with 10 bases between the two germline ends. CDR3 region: CSATDASSGNTIYF. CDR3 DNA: TGCAGTGCTACGGACGCCAGCTCTGGAAACACCATATATTTT.

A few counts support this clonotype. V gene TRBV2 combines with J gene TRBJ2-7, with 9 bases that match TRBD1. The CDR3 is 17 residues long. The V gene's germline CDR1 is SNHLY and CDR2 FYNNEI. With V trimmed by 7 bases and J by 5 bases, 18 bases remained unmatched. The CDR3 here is CASMGLRGGTGSDEQYF. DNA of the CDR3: TGTGCCAGCATGGGTTTAAGAGGTGGGACAGGGTCGGACGAGCAGTACTTC. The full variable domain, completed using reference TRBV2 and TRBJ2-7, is EPEVTQTPSHQVTQMGQEVILRCVPISNHLYFYWYRQILGQKVEFLVSFYNNEISEKSEIFDDQFSVERPDGSNFTLKIRSTKLEDSAMYFCASMGLRGGTGSDEQYFGPGTRLTVT.

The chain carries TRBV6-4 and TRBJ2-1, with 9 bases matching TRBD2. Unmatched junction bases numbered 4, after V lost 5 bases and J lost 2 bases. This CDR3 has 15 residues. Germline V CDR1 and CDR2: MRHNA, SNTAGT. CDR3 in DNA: TGTGCCAGCAGTTCTAGCGGGGAACCCTACAATGAGCAGTTCTTC. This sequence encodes CASSSSGEPYNEQFF.

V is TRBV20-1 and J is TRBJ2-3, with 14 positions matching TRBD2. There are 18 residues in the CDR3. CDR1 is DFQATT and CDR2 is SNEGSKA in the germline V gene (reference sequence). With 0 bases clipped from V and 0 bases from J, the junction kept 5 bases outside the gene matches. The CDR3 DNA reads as TGCAGTGCTAGAGATATCAGACTAGCGGGGGGGAGCACAGATACGCAGTATTTT. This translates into CSARDIRLAGGSTDTQYF.

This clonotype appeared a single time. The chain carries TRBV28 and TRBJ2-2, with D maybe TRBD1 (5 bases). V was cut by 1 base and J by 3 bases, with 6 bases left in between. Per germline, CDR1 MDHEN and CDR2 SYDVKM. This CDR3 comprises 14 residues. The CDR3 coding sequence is TGTGCCAGCAGTTTATTAGGGGACACCGGGGAGCTGTTTTTT. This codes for CASSLLGDTGELFF. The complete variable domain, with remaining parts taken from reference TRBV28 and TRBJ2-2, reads DVKVTQSSRYLVKRTGEKVFLECVQDMDHENMFWYRQDPGLGLRLIYFSYDVKMKEKGDIPEGYSVSREKKERFSLILESASTNQTSMYLCASSLLGDTGELFFGEGSRLTVL.

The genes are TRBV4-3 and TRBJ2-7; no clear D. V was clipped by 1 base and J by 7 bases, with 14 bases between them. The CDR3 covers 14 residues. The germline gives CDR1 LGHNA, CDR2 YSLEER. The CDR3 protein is CASSQALDFNEQYF. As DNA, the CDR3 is TGCGCCAGCAGCCAAGCCCTAGATTTCAATGAGCAGTACTTC.

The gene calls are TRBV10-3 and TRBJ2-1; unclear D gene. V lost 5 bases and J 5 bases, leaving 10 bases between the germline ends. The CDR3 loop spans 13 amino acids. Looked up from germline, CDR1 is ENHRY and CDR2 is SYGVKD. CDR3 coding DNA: TGTGCCATCAGTACTAAGTCGAACAATGAGCAGTTCTTC. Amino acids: CAISTKSNNEQFF.

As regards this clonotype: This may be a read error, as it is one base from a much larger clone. The CDR3 protein is CASSVERNTGELFF. In DNA form, the CDR3 reads TGTGCCAGCAGCGTAGAACGGAACACCGGGGAGCTGTTTTTT. The V gene is TRBV7-2, the J gene TRBJ2-2, with D hard to call. V lost 5 bases and J lost 1, with 8 bases in between. CDR3 length: 14 residues. Germline assignment: CDR1 SGHTA and CDR2 FQGNSA.

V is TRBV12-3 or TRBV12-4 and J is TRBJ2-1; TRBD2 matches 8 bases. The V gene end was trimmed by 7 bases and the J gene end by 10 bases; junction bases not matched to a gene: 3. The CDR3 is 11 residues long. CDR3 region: CASKRELEQFF. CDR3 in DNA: TGTGCCAGCAAGCGGGAGCTAGAGCAGTTCTTC.

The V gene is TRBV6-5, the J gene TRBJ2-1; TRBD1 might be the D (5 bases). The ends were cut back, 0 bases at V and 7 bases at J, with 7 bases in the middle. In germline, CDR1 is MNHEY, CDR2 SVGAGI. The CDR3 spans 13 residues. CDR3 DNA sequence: TGTGCCAGCAGTTACTCGGCAGGGAATGAGCAGTTCTTC. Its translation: CASSYSAGNEQFF.

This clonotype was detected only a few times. CDR3 sequence reads: CASSLPSGDNEQFF. The CDR3 DNA sequence: TGTGCCAGCAGTTTGCCCTCAGGGGACAATGAGCAGTTCTTC. V usage is TRBV12-3 or TRBV12-4 and J usage is TRBJ2-1; tentative D call: TRBD1 (6 bases). The CDR3 loop spans 14 amino acids. The ends were cut back, 3 bases at V and 5 bases at J, with 11 bases in the middle.

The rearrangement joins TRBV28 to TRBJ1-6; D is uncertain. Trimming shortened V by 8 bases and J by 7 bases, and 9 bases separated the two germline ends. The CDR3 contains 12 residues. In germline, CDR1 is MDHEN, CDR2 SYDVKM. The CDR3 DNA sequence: TGTGCCAGCGCCAATATGAATTCACCCCTCCACTTT. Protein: CASANMNSPLHF.